These 15 T cell receptor beta chains originate from one sample sequenced in a study of T cell clonality in common variable immunodeficiency. Measured with immunoSEQ multiplex PCR; TCRdb has only the in-frame clones, and not every one. Altogether roughly 42,000 clones were found in the sample, and no singletons occur. Sequencing was carried out using peripheral blood mononuclear cells. These receptors were obtained from a person aged 18-69 years in good health.

This clone showed up many times. The read ends 3 residues before the CDR3 terminus; that terminus is restored from the germline J gene. The chain has TRBV20-1 and TRBJ2-3; D unclear. The CDR3 length is 11 residues. Germline V CDR1 and CDR2: DFQATT, SNEGSKA (reference sequence). Trimming removed 5 bases from V and 5 bases from J, with 8 bases in between. The covered CDR3 bases are TGCAGTGCTGCGTCGGGAGATACG. Protein sequence: CSAASGDT. The whole CDR3 region reads CSAASGDTQYF.

This clone has ten or more counts. Read sequence stops 3 residues before the CDR3 end, and the germline J gene provides the missing end. The chain carries TRBV7-2 and TRBJ2-5; D is possibly TRBD1 (6 bases). CDR3 size: 15 residues. V lost 1 base, J lost 0 bases, and 9 bases lay in between. Germline-derived CDR1 and CDR2 are SGHTA and FQGNSA. CDR3 bases read: TGTGCCAGCAGCTTAGGAGGGGGTCACCAAGAGACC. Residues: CASSLGGGHQET. The CDR3 as a whole reads CASSLGGGHQETQYF.

This clone was counted at least ten times. The read finishes 3 residues shy of the CDR3 end, and the germline J gene is used to complete it. The rearrangement joins TRBV20-1 to TRBJ1-2; D uncertain. The CDR3 runs to 11 residues. The germline CDR1 and CDR2 sequences are DFQATT and SNEGSKA (reference sequence). Partial CDR3 DNA: TGCAGCTCCGACACCCACTATGGC. It specifies CSSDTHYG. The CDR3 reads in full as CSSDTHYGYTF.

In this sample, this clone turned up a few times. Germline is not matched at one junction end, which may reflect a read error. Coverage ceases 3 residues before the CDR3 finishes, and the germline J gene fills in the end. The chain is built from TRBV7-7 and TRBJ2-7; TRBD1 aligns across 9 bases. In germline, CDR1 is SSHAT, CDR2 FNYEAQ (reference sequence). The length of the CDR3 is 13 residues. The CDR3 spells CASSSGTGYEQYF. The DNA read from the CDR3 is TGTGCTAGCAGCTCCGGGACAGGGTACGAG. Combining the CDR3 with reference TRBV7-7 and TRBJ2-7 gives the whole variable domain GAGVSQSPRYKVTKRGQDVTLRCDPISSHATLYWYQQALGQGPEFLTYFNYEAQPDKSGLPSDRFSAERPEGSISTLTIQRTEQRDSAMYRCASSSGTGYEQYFGPGTRLTVT.

This clone was picked up many times. The CDR3: CSARDRDNEQFF. The covered CDR3 bases are TGCAGTGCTAGGGACAGGGATAATGAG. This chain connects TRBV20-1 to TRBJ2-1; 8 nucleotides agree with TRBD1. The read ends 3 residues early relative to the CDR3; the germline J gene fills the gap. Germline CDR1 and CDR2: DFQATT and SNEGSKA (reference sequence). The J segment lost 7 bases and the V segment lost 3 bases, leaving 2 bases of the junction unmatched. CDR3 length: 12 amino acids.

In this sample, this clone turned up many times. Sequencing ends 3 residues short of the CDR3 end; the germline J gene provides the rest. At the DNA level, this CDR3 is encoded by other sequences in the same sample as well. This sequence joins TRBV20-1 and TRBJ1-1, with D uncertain. The CDR3 totals 12 residues. The ends were cut back, 6 bases at V and 2 bases at J, with 10 bases in the middle. CDR1 DFQATT and CDR2 SNEGSKA come from the germline V gene (reference sequence). The DNA read from the CDR3 is TGCAGTGCACCGACTGGAAACACTGAA. Translation: CSAPTGNTE. The full CDR3 protein reads CSAPTGNTEAFF.

At least ten counts were recorded for this clone. From the germline J gene comes the end of the CDR3, since the read stops 3 residues before it. J is TRBJ1-1 and V is TRBV7-9, with D possibly being TRBD1 (6 bases). Trimming removed 1 base from V and 4 bases from J, with 10 bases in between. Germline CDR1 SEHNR, CDR2 FQNEAQ (reference sequence). CDR3 size: 14 residues. CDR3 region: CASSLESQGTEAFF. The CDR3 DNA, read in part, is TGTGCCAGCAGCTTAGAGTCACAGGGCACTGAA.

This clone has ten or more counts. The read terminates 3 residues before the CDR3 end, so the remaining end is supplied by the germline J gene. The chain is built from TRBV19 and TRBJ2-1; 8 bases match TRBD2. With 1 base clipped from V and 6 bases from J, the junction kept 5 bases outside the gene matches. The CDR3 is made up of 15 amino acids. The germline gives CDR1 LNHDA, CDR2 SQIVND (reference sequence). The CDR3 loop is CASSIAGTRVNEQFF. The covered CDR3 bases are TGTGCCAGTAGTATAGCCGGGACTAGAGTCAATGAG.

This clone has ten or more counts. The read ends 3 residues shy of where the CDR3 ends; the end is completed using the germline J gene. This rearrangement joins TRBV29-1 to TRBJ2-3; 11 bases align to TRBD2. The CDR3 covers 14 residues. V shed 4 bases and J 6 bases; nucleotides not matched to a gene: 6. The germline gives CDR1 SQVTM, CDR2 ANQGSEA. Here the CDR3 reads CSVGLAGGRDTQYF. CDR3 bases read: TGCAGCGTTGGCTTAGCGGGGGGGCGCGATACG.

This clone was seen ten or more times. The CDR3 protein is CSARRLADYEQYF. Partial CDR3 DNA: TGCAGTGCTAGGAGGCTAGCAGACTACGAG. The chain combines TRBV20-1 with TRBJ2-7, with D perhaps TRBD2 (5 bases). The read stops 3 residues short of the end of the CDR3; the missing end is completed from the germline J gene. V shed 3 bases and J shed 3 bases, with 12 bases lying between them. Per germline, CDR1 DFQATT and CDR2 SNEGSKA (reference sequence). This CDR3 has 13 residues.

This clone was recorded at least ten times. The junction departs from germline at one end; a sequencing error may be responsible. The CDR3 end falls 3 residues outside the read, so it is completed with the germline J gene. V gene TRBV4-2 combines with J gene TRBJ1-6; D remains ambiguous. In germline, CDR1 is LGHNA, CDR2 YNFKEQ. The CDR3 loop spans 15 amino acids. The sequenced part of the CDR3 DNA is TGCGCCAGCAGCCAAGTTCAACAGTATAATTCACCC. The encoded protein is CASSQVQQYNSP. In full, the CDR3 is CASSQVQQYNSPLHF.

The chain's CDR3 is CASRTSGIGDTQYF. The CDR3 DNA, read in part, is TGCGCCAGCCGGACTAGCGGGATTGGTGATACG. The V gene is TRBV10-2, the J gene TRBJ2-3; TRBD2 matches 12 bases. Read sequence stops 3 residues before the CDR3 end, and the germline J gene provides the missing end. Germline lookup yields CDR1 WSHSY and CDR2 SAAADI. The CDR3 extends over 14 amino acids. Losses at the gene ends were 8 bases for V and 6 bases for J; bases not matched to a gene: 6.

Concerning this clone: The CDR3 extends 3 residues past the end of the read, so its final part is completed from the germline J gene. The genes are TRBV7-2 and TRBJ1-2; D gene uncertain. CDR3 size: 13 residues. Germline CDR1 is SGHTA and CDR2 is FQGNSA. This CDR3 reads CASSTGSQYDYTF. The sequenced CDR3 bases are TGTGCCAGCAGCACCGGGTCCCAATACGAC.

Many counts were recorded for this clone. The DNA ends 3 residues before the CDR3 does, and the rest of the CDR3 is filled in from the germline J gene. The chain is built from TRBV12-3 or TRBV12-4 and TRBJ1-4; D perhaps matches TRBD1 (5 bases). The V end was cut by 1 base, the J end by 7 bases, with 10 bases between. There are 14 residues in the CDR3. CDR3 sequence: CASSLGQGAEKLFF. CDR3 bases read: TGTGCCAGCAGTTTAGGTCAGGGCGCTGAAAAA.

This clone was found many times. The DNA ends 3 residues before the CDR3 does, and the rest of the CDR3 is filled in from the germline J gene. The chain has TRBV5-4 and TRBJ1-6; TRBD1 might be the D (5 bases). The germline gives CDR1 SGHNT, CDR2 YYREEE (reference sequence). Trimming removed 5 bases from V and 7 bases from J, with 16 bases in between. The CDR3 extends over 15 amino acids. Partial CDR3 DNA: TGTGCCAGCAGTGAAACAGGCAGTAACAATTCACCC. It codes for CASSETGSNNSP. The entire CDR3 protein is CASSETGSNNSPLHF. Supplemented by reference TRBV5-4 and TRBJ1-6, the full variable domain reads ETGVTQSPTHLIKTRGQQVTLRCSSQSGHNTVSWYQQALGQGPQFIFQYYREEENGRGNFPPRFSGLQFPNYSSELNVNALELDDSALYLCASSETGSNNSPLHFGNGTRLTVT.